The subject of this entry is one T cell receptor (beta chain). Its antigen is currently not known. Base qualities are not at hand, and no much larger clone is one base apart. This record belongs to a study of control samples from healthy donors and cancer patients (dated by TCRdb to about 2020). The protocol used for the library was the immunoSEQ multiplex PCR assay. The source is immuneACCESS, and TCRdb retained only in-frame sequences with V and J called. Part of the clones is not carried over; for the studies checked, unresolved V genes explain less than half of this, and the remainder is unexplained. Counted in this sample were approximately 52,000 clones; approximately 86% of them appeared once. Jointly, the top ten make up around 15% of the sample. Sample: PBMCs. This sequence originates from a man aged 55 to 70 with head and neck cancer.

The nucleotides are TGTGCCAGCAGTATCGGGACAGCTCAAGAGACCCAGTACTTC. Translated, it gives CASSIGTAQETQYF. The chain uses TRBV6-5 and TRBJ2-5; 7 bases in the junction line up with TRBD1. V is pruned by 5 bases and J by 2 bases, leaving 5 bases of the junction without a gene match. Inclusive of the bounding cysteine and phenylalanine, the CDR3 is 14 residues long. Left in the record is the CDR3 DNA by itself, 42 bases read in frame from the first base. CDR1 and CDR2 were assigned from the germline V gene as MNHEY and SVGAGI.